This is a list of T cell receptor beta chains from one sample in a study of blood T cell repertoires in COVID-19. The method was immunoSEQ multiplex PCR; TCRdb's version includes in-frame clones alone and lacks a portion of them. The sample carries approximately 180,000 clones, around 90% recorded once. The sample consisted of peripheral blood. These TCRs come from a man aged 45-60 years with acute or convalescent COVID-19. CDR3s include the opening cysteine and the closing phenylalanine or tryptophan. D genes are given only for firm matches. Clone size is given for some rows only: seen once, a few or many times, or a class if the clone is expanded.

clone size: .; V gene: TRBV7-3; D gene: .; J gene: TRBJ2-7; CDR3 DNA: TGTGCCAGCAGCTTTGCGGCGGGCCCTTCCTACGAGCAGTACTTC; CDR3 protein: CASSFAAGPSYEQYF
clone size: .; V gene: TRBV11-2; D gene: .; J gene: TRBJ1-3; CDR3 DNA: TGTGCCAGCAGCCCCCTCTCGGGGGCTGGAAACACCATATATTTT; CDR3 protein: CASSPLSGAGNTIYF
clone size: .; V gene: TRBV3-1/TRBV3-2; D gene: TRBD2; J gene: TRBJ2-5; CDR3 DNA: TGTGCCAGCAGCCAAGGCCGAACTAGCGGGGTTCGAGAGACCCAGTACTTC; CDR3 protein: CASSQGRTSGVRETQYF
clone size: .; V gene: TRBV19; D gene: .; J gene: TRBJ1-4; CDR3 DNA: TGTGCCAGTGGACAATGGGGCGGATCTAATGAAAAACTGTTTTTT; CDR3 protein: CASGQWGGSNEKLFF
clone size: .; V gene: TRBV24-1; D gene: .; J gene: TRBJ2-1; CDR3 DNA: TGTGCCACCAGGCGGGACGTGGGTGGTGAGCAGTTCTTC; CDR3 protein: CATRRDVGGEQFF
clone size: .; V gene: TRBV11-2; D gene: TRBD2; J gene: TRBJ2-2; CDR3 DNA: TGTGCCAGCAGCCGCCGTCCGCGGGGGGGAACGAACACCGGGGAGCTGTTTTTT; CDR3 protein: CASSRRPRGGTNTGELFF
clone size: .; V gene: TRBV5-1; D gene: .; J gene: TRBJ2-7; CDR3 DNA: TGCGCCAGCAGCTTGGATGATAGCGAGATCTACGAGCAGTACTTC; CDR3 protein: CASSLDDSEIYEQYF
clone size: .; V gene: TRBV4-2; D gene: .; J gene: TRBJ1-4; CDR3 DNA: TGTGCCAGCAGCCAAACCGCGCCTCCTCGCATGAGAGAAAAACTGTTTTTT; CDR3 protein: CASSQTAPPRMREKLFF
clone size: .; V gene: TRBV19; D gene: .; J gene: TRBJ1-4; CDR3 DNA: TGTGCCAGTAGTACCAGACGAGGGGGTGAAAAACTGTTTTTT; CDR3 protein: CASSTRRGGEKLFF
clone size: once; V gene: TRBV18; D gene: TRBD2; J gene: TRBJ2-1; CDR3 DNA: TGTGCCAGCTCACCAACCGGGACTAGCGGGAGCGGTGAGCAGTTCTTC; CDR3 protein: CASSPTGTSGSGEQFF
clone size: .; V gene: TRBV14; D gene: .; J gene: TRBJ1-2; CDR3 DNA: TGTGCCAGCAGCCAAGGAGGGTATGGCTACACCTTC; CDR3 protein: CASSQGGYGYTF
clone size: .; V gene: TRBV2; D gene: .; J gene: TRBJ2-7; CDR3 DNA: TGTGCCAGCAGGTGGGACAAGATAGTACCCGAGCAGTACTTC; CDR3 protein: CASRWDKIVPEQYF
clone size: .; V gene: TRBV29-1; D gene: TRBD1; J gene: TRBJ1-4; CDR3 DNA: TGCAGCGTAGCCACAGGGGGTAAAAAACTGTTTTTT; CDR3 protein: CSVATGGKKLFF
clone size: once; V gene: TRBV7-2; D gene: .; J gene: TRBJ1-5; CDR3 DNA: TGTGCCAGCAGCTTGGAGGTTGCTTATACTGGCGCAGGTCAGCCCCAGCATTTT; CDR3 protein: CASSLEVAYTGAGQPQHF
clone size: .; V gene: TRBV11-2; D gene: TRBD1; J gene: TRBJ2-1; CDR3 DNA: TGTGCCAGCCGCGGGACAGGGTCTTCCTACAATGAGCAGTTCTTC; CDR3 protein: CASRGTGSSYNEQFF
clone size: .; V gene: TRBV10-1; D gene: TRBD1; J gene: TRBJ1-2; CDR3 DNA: TGCGCCAGCAGTGAGGGGACAGGGCCAAACTATGGCTACACCTTC; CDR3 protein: CASSEGTGPNYGYTF
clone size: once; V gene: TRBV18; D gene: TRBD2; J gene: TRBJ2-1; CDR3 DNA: TGTGCCAGCTCACCGTACGGTTTGGGGCTAGCGGGTAGACGGAATGAGCAGTTCTTC; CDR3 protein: CASSPYGLGLAGRRNEQFF
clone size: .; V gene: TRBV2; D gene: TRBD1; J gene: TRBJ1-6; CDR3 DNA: TGTGCCAGCAGTGAAGCGGACAGGGGAAATTCACCCCTCCACTTT; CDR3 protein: CASSEADRGNSPLHF
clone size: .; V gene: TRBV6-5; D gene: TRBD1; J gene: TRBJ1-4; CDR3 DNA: TGTGCCACCAAGGGGGCTTTCGAGGAAAAACTGTTTTTT; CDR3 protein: CATKGAFEEKLFF
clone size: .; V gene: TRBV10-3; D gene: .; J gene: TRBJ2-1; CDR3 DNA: TGTGCCATCAGAGGAGGAAATGAGCAGTTCTTC; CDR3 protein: CAIRGGNEQFF
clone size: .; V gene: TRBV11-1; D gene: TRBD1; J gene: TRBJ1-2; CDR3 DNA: TGTGCCAGCAGCGGAGAAACAGGGGGCGCTTGGTATGGCTACACCTTC; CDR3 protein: CASSGETGGAWYGYTF
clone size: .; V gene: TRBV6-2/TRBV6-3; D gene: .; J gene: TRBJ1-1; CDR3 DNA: TGTGCCAGCAGTTACTCGAGAATGAACACTGAAGCTTTCTTT; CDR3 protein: CASSYSRMNTEAFF
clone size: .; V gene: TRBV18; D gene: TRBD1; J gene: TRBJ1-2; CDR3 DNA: TGTGCCAGCTCCTCGGACAGGAACTATGGCTACACCTTC; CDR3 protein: CASSSDRNYGYTF
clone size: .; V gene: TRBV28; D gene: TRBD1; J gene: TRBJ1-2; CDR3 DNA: TGTGCCAGCAGTTTATCGAATCTTGGAGGGACAGGGGACGGCTACACCTTC; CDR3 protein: CASSLSNLGGTGDGYTF
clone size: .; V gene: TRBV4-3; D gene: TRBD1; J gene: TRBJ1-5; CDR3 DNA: TGCGCCAGCAGCTTAGGACAGGGCCCCAATCAGCCCCAGCATTTT; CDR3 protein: CASSLGQGPNQPQHF
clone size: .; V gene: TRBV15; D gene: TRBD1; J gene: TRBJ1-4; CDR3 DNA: TGTGCCACCAACAGGGGCACTAATGAAAAACTGTTTTTT; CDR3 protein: CATNRGTNEKLFF
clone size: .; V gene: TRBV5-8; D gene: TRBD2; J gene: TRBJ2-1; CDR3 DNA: TGTGCCAGCAGCTCGCCGGGACTAGCGGGGTACAATGAGCAGTTCTTC; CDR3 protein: CASSSPGLAGYNEQFF
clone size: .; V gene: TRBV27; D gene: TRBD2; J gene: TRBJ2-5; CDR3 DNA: TGTGCCAGCAGACCGAGGACTAGCGGGAGGGGAAGCGAGACCCAGTACTTC; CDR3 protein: CASRPRTSGRGSETQYF
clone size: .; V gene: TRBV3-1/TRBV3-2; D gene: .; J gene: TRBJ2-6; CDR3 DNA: TGTGCCAGCAGCCAGCTGAGTGGTTCTGGGGCCAACGTCCTGACTTTC; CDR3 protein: CASSQLSGSGANVLTF
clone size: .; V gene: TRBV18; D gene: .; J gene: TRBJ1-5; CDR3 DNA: TGTGCCAGCTCACTTCAGGGGAGGGGCAATCAGCCCCAGCATTTT; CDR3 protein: CASSLQGRGNQPQHF
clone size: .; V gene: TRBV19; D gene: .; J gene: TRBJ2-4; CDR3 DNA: TGTGCCAGTAGGGGGGGAGCCAAAAACATTCAGTACTTC; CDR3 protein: CASRGGAKNIQYF
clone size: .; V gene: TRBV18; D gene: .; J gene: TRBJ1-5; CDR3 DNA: TGTGCCAGCTCACCGACGGGAAACCAGCCCCAGCATTTT; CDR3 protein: CASSPTGNQPQHF
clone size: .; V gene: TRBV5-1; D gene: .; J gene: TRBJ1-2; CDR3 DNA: TGCGCCAGCAGCTACGGACAGTATGGCTACACCTTC; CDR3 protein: CASSYGQYGYTF
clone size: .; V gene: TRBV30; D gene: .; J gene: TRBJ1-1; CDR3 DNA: TGTGCCTGGAGTGTGAGCCGCTACACTGAAGCTTTCTTT; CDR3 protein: CAWSVSRYTEAFF
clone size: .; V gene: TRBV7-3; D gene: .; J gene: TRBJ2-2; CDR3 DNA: TGTGCCGTAGAATCCGCAGGGGCAGGGAGCACCGGGGAGCTGTTTTTT; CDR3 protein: CAVESAGAGSTGELFF
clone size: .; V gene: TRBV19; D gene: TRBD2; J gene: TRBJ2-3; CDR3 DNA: TGTGCCAGCTCCCGGCGGGAGGGCCCCACAGATACGCAGTATTTT; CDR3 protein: CASSRREGPTDTQYF
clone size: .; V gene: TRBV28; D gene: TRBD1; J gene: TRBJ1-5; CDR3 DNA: TGTGCCAGCAGTGAACGGGACAGGGCTCAGCCCCAGCATTTT; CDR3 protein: CASSERDRAQPQHF
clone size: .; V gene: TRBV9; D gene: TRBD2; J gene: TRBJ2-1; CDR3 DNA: TGTGCCAGCAGCCCTTCGTCCAGCGGGAGTAATGAGCAGTTCTTC; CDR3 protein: CASSPSSSGSNEQFF
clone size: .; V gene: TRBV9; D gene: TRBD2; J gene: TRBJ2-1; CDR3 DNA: TGTGCCAGCAGCGATCCCCTAGCGGGGGGGCCCTACAATGAGCAGTTCTTC; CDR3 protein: CASSDPLAGGPYNEQFF
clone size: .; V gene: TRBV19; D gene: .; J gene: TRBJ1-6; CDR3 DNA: TGTGCCACCAATGGCGGGTTTTATAATTCACCCCTCCACTTT; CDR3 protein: CATNGGFYNSPLHF
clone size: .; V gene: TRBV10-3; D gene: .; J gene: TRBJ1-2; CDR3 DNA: TGTGCCATCAGACAGGGAAATGGCTACACCTTC; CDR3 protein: CAIRQGNGYTF
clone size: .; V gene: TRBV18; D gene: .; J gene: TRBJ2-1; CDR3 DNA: TGTGCCAGCTCACCCTTTGACAGGTCATTGAATGAGCAGTTCTTC; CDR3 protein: CASSPFDRSLNEQFF
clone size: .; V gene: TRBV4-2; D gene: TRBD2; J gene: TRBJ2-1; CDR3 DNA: TGTGCCAGCAGCCGGAAACTAGCGGGACCTAATGAGCAGTTCTTC; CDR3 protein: CASSRKLAGPNEQFF
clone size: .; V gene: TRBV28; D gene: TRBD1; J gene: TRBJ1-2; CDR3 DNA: TGTGCCAGCAGCACAGCCCAGGGGGACTATGGCTACACCTTC; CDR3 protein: CASSTAQGDYGYTF
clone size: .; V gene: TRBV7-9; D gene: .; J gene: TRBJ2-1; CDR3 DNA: TGTGCCAGCGAAGGCCGTCAATTGAGGAATGAGCAGTTCTTC; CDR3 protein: CASEGRQLRNEQFF
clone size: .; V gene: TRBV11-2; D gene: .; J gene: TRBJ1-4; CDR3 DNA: TGTGCCAGCGCCTTCAGCGCAACTAATGAAAAACTGTTTTTT; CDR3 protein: CASAFSATNEKLFF
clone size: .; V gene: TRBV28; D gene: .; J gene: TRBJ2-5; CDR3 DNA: TGTGCCAGCAGTACCCCAATGGTTGCGGGCCAAGAGACCCAGTACTTC; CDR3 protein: CASSTPMVAGQETQYF
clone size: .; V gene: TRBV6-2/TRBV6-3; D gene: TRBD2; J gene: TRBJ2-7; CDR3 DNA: TGTGCCAGCAGTACCGGGACTAGCGGGACCTACGAGCAGTACTTC; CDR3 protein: CASSTGTSGTYEQYF
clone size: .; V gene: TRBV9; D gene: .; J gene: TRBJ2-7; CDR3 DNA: TGTGCCAGCAGCGTAGTTGCGGGGGCAACCTACGAGCAGTACTTC; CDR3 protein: CASSVVAGATYEQYF
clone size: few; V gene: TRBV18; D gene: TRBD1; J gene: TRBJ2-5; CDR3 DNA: TGTGCCAGCTCACTGACAGGGGCGGGAGAGACCCAGTACTTC; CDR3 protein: CASSLTGAGETQYF
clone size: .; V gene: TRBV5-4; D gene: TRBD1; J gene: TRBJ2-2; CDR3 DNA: TGTGCCAGCAGCAGGGGACAGGGGGGGTACACCGGGGAGCTGTTTTTT; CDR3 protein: CASSRGQGGYTGELFF
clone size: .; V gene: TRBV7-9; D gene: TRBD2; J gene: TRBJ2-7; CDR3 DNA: TGTGCCAGCAGCCGGTACCCTAGCGGGAGTGCCGAGCAGTACTTC; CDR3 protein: CASSRYPSGSAEQYF
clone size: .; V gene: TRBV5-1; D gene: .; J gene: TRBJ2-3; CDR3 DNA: TGCGCCAGCAGCTTGATGGACAGAATGGGGACAGATACGCAGTATTTT; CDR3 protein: CASSLMDRMGTDTQYF
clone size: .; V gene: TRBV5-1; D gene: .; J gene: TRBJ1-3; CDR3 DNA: TGCGCCAGCAGCTTGGAGGCCAGGGGACCTGGAAACACCATATATTTT; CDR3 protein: CASSLEARGPGNTIYF
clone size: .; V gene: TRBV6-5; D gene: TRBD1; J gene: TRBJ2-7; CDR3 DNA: TGTGCCAGCAGTTACTCGGACAGGGGGCACTACGAGCAGTACTTC; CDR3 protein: CASSYSDRGHYEQYF
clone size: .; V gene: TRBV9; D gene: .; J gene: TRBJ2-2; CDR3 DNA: TGTGCCAGCAGCCGTGGGACAAGTGAGAACACCGGGGAGCTGTTTTTT; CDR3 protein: CASSRGTSENTGELFF
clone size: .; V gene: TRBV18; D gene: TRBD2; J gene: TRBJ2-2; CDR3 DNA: TGTGCCAGCTCACCGCCGGGACTAGCGGGGGCCGCCGGGGAGCTGTTTTTT; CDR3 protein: CASSPPGLAGAAGELFF
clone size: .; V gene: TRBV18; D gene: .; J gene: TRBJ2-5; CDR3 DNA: TGTGCCAGCTCAACCGGGATACAAGAGACCCAGTACTTC; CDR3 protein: CASSTGIQETQYF